A selection of T cell receptor beta chains follows, all from one sample in a study of T cells in Graves' hyperthyroidism and ophthalmopathy. MiXCR, applied by TCRdb to the multiplex PCR reads, yields one record per CDR3 protein. The data contain roughly 840,000 distinct CDR3 sequences, over 35% of them seen just once; the ten biggest clones take up 7.5% to 9.5%. Sequences were obtained from blood. The receptors were sampled from a man between 18 and 29 years old with Graves' hyperthyroidism. The CDR3 runs from the conserved cysteine through the conserved F or W. Fields, in order: J gene, V gene, CDR3 protein.

TRBJ2-6 TRBV7-2 CASSHGNSGANVLTF
TRBJ2-7 TRBV2 CATGQDGTYEQYF
TRBJ1-1 TRBV4-1 CASSWEGGLNAEAFF
TRBJ2-7 TRBV2 CAIKDRPYEQYF
TRBJ1-5 TRBV7-2 CASSLVTGYNQPQHF
TRBJ2-7 TRBV20-1 CSARDVAGSGHEQYF
TRBJ2-6 TRBV6-4 CASSDSGTGSSGANVLTF
TRBJ2-7 TRBV12-3/TRBV12-4 CASSSARRTAYEQYF
TRBJ2-7 TRBV7-9 CASSLLGREGFYGQYF
TRBJ1-2 TRBV7-2 CASSLVGTAYGYTF
TRBJ2-6 TRBV29-1 CSVPGQGAFGAF